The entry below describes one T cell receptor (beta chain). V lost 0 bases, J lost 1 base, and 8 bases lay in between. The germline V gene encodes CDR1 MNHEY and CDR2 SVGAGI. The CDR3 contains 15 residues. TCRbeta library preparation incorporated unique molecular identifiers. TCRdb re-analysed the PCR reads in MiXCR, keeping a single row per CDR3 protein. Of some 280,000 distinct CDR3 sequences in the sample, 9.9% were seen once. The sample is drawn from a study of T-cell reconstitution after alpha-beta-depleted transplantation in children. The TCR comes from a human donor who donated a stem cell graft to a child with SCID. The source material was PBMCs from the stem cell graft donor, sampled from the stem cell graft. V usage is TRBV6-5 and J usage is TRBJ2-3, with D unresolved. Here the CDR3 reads CASSYSYGGTDTQYF. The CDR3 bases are TGTGCCAGCAGTTACTCGTACGGAGGCACAGATACGCAGTATTTT.